The present entry profiles one T cell receptor (beta chain) with its context. The data were taken from a study of CD8 T cells in Susac syndrome. Sequencing targeted TCR beta in T cells from blood (CD8+ and CD4+). This CDR3 region has 17 residues. The germline V gene encodes CDR1 MGHRA and CDR2 YSYEKL. With 4 bases removed from V and 6 bases from J, the gap between germline ends came to 22 bases. Random hexamers were used to reverse transcribe the RNA input (about 0.45 to 1 ug). An immunoSEQ multiplex PCR generated amplified TCR beta CDR3 products spanning 54 Vbeta and 13 Jbeta. TCRdb recomputed calls from the immunoSEQ multiplex PCR reads with MiXCR, one row per CDR3 protein. The table records fewer than 150,000 distinct CDR3 sequences, about 96% of them present only once.

Input material: CD4+ T cells from PBMCs. The chain joins TRBV4-1 to TRBJ2-1; TRBD1 is a possible D gene (6 bases). This clonotype was obtained from a human donor in good health. The chain's CDR3 is CASSLRGGEGLFNEQFF. The CDR3 bases are TGCGCCAGCAGCCTCAGGGGCGGCGAGGGGCTATTCAATGAGCAGTTCTTC.